This T cell receptor beta chain was captured in a study of CD8+CD57+ T cells in acquired aplastic anemia. This clonotype was observed a few times. Profiling that covered TCR beta VDJ and CDR3 relied on genomic DNA as its template. One entry per CDR3 protein, called by TCRdb with MiXCR from the reads. There are around 250,000 distinct CDR3 sequences in the sample; 50% to 70% occur only once, and less than 10% lies in the top ten. Germline CDR1 is DFQATT and CDR2 is SNEGSKA (reference sequence). CDR3 length: 14 residues. V was clipped by 3 bases and J by 0 bases, with 12 bases between them. The sequence was obtained from a human donor with severe aplastic anemia or a healthy control (not recorded which). V and J are TRBV20-1 and TRBJ2-7; the D gene could be TRBD1 or TRBD2 (5 bases each). Source material: sorted CD4+, CD8+, or CD8+CD57+ T cells (not recorded which) from PBMCs. CDR3: CSASRGTSSYEQYF. CDR3 nucleotides: TGCAGTGCTAGTCGGGGCACTAGCTCCTACGAGCAGTACTTC.